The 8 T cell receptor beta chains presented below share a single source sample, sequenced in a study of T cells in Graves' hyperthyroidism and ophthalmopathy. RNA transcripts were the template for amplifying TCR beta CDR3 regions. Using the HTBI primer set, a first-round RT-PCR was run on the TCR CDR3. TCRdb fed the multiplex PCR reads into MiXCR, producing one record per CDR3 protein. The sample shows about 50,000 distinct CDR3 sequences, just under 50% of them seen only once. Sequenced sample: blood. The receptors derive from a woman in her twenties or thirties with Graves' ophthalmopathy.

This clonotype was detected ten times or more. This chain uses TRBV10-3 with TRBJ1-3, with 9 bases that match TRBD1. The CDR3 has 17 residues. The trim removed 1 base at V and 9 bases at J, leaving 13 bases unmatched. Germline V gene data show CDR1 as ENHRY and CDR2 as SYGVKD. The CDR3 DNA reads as TGTGCCATCAGTGAGTTTCAACCGGGACAGGGTTTAGGCACCATATATTTT. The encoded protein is CAISEFQPGQGLGTIYF.

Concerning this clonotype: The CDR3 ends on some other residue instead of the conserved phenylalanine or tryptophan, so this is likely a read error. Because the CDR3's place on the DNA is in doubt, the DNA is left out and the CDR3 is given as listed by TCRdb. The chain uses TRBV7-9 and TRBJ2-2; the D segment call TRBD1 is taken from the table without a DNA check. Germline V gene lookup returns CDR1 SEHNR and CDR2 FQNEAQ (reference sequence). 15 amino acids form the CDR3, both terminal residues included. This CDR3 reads CASSWRRGRTGELSS.

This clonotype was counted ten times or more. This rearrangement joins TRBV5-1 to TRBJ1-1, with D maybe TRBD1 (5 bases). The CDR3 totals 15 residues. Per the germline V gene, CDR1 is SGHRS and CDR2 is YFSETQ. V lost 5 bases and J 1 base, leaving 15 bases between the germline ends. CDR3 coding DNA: TGCGCCAGCAGACCCGCCGGACACACGAACACTGAAGCTTTCTTT. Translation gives CASRPAGHTNTEAFF.

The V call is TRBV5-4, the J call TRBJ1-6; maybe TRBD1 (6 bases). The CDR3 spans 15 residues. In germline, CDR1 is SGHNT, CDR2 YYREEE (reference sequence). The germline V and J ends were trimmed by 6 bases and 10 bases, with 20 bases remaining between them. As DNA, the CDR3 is TGTGCCAGCACCTTAGGGGGGACGGAAGAATCACCCCTCCACTTT. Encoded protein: CASTLGGTEESPLHF.

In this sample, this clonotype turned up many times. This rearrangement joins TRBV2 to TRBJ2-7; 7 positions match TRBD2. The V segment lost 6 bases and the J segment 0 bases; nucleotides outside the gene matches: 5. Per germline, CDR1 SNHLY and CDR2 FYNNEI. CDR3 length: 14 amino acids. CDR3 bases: TGTGCCAGCAGGGGGGACTACCGCTCCTACGAGCAGTACTTC. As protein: CASRGDYRSYEQYF.

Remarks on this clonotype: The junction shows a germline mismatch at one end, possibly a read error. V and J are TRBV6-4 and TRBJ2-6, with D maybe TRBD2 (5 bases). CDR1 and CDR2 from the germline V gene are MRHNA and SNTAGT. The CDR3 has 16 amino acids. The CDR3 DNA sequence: TGTGCCAGCAGTGACGGTAGGGCAGCGGAGGCCTACGTCCTGACTTTC. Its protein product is CASSDGRAAEAYVLTF.

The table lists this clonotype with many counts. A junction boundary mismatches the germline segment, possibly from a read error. CDR3 bases: TGTGCCAGCAGCTCAAGGCCGGGACTAGCGGGATCAGATACGCAGTGTTTT. Protein product: CASSSRPGLAGSDTQCF. The chain joins TRBV7-3 to TRBJ2-3, with TRBD2 matching 13 bases. The CDR3 extends over 17 amino acids. Germline loops: CDR1 SGHTA, CDR2 FQGTGA.

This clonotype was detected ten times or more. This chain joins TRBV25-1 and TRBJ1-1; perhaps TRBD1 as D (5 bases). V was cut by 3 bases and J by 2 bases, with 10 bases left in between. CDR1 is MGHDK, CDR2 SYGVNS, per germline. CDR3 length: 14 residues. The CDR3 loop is CASSESGPNTEAFF. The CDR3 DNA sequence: TGTGCCAGCAGTGAGTCGGGGCCAAACACTGAAGCTTTCTTT.